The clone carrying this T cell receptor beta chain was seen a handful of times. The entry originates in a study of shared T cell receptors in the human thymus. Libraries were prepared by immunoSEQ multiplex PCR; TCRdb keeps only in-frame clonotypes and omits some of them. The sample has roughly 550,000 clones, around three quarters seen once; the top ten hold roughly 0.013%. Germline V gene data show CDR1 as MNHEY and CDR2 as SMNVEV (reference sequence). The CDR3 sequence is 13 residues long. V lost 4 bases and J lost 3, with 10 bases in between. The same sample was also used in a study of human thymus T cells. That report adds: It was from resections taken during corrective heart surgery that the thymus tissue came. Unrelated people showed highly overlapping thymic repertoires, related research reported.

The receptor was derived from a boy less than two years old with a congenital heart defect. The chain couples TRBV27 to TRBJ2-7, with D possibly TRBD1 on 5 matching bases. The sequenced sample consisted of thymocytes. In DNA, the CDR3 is TGTGCCAGCAGTTCCGGACAAGACTACGAGCAGTACTTC. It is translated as CASSSGQDYEQYF.